This is a list of T cell receptor beta chains from one sample in a study of lymphopenia after photon versus proton radiotherapy. The assay was immunoSEQ multiplex PCR, and TCRdb's table has in-frame clones only and misses some. This repertoire shows more than 30,000 clones, roughly nine tenths found once; its top ten account for about 6.6%. Sample: peripheral blood, taken from a patient treated with proton-based radiotherapy. These receptors were taken from a woman in her seventies with pancreatic cancer. Some clones in this sample may be carry-over from other donors' samples. CDR3s include the opening cysteine and the closing phenylalanine or tryptophan. A D gene is named only where the DNA matches it firmly. Clone size is stated in some rows and not others, as once, few, many or a class when expanded.

.,.,TRBV27,TRBJ1-4,CASSLLMGGSEKLFF,TGTGCCAGCAGTTTATTAATGGGGGGATCTGAAAAACTGTTTTTT
.,.,TRBV27,TRBJ2-7,CASSLSPRQGIYEQYF,TGTGCCAGCAGTTTATCGCCCCGCCAGGGGATTTACGAGCAGTACTTC
.,TRBD1,TRBV6-1,TRBJ2-7,CASNPRTGKQYF,TGTGCCAGCAACCCCCGGACAGGGAAACAGTACTTC
.,.,TRBV14,TRBJ2-3,CASSYRGTDTQYF,TGTGCCAGCAGCTACCGGGGAACAGATACGCAGTATTTT
.,.,TRBV4-3,TRBJ1-4,CASSQTGTGNEKLFF,TGCGCCAGCAGCCAAACCGGGACGGGTAATGAAAAACTGTTTTTT
.,TRBD1,TRBV7-9,TRBJ2-7,CASSFPYRDRGDEQYF,TGTGCCAGCAGCTTCCCTTACCGGGACAGGGGGGACGAGCAGTACTTC
.,TRBD1,TRBV5-1,TRBJ1-1,CASNQQGGTNTEAFF,TGCGCCAGCAACCAACAGGGGGGGACGAACACTGAAGCTTTCTTT
few,.,TRBV21-1,TRBJ2-7,CASSLQKRDRGHEQYF,TGTGCCAGCAGCCTCCAAAAGAGGGACAGGGGGCACGAGCAGTACTTC
.,TRBD1,TRBV2,TRBJ1-1,CASSDRTGGTEAFF,TGTGCCAGCAGTGATAGGACAGGGGGAACTGAAGCTTTCTTT
.,TRBD1,TRBV27,TRBJ1-4,CASTNKQGRNEKLFF,TGTGCCAGCACCAACAAACAGGGGAGAAATGAAAAACTGTTTTTT
once,.,TRBV11-2,TRBJ2-1,CASSYQDQGFEQFF,TGTGCCAGCAGCTACCAGGATCAGGGATTTGAGCAGTTCTTC
.,TRBD1,TRBV6-1,TRBJ1-2,CASRDRGLYGYTF,TGTGCCAGTAGGGACAGGGGCCTCTATGGCTACACCTTC
.,.,TRBV29-1,TRBJ2-7,CSILPQGNYEQYF,TGCAGCATTCTCCCCCAGGGGAACTACGAGCAGTACTTC
.,.,TRBV27,TRBJ2-5,CASSLGHLETQYF,TGTGCCAGCAGTTTAGGACATCTGGAGACCCAGTACTTC
.,.,TRBV30,TRBJ1-2,CAWSAQTNYGYTF,TGTGCCTGGAGTGCTCAAACTAACTATGGCTACACCTTC
.,.,TRBV28,TRBJ2-7,CASSSDKGPMRRHYEQYF,TGTGCCAGCAGTTCGGACAAGGGCCCCATGCGTAGGCACTACGAGCAGTACTTC
.,TRBD2,TRBV11-2,TRBJ2-5,CASSPRTSGYQETQYF,TGTGCCAGCAGCCCTCGGACTAGCGGGTACCAAGAGACCCAGTACTTC
once,TRBD1,TRBV19,TRBJ1-2,CASRSEQGHYGYTF,TGTGCCAGCCGTTCTGAACAGGGGCACTATGGCTACACCTTC
.,TRBD2,TRBV30,TRBJ2-1,CAWTLSGQRYNEQFF,TGTGCCTGGACCCTTAGCGGGCAGCGCTACAATGAGCAGTTCTTC
.,TRBD1,TRBV19,TRBJ1-5,CASKDRSNQPQHF,TGTGCCAGTAAGGACAGGAGCAATCAGCCCCAGCATTTT